This T cell receptor beta chain derives from a study of identical twins. Study-level results: Twin pairs' shared out-of-frame alpha sequences were enriched in low generation probability.

Worth noting for this clonotype: Its antigen is not known.

A universal primer site arose from template switching, and cDNA bore unique molecular identifiers. TCRdb redid the calling of the 5' RACE reads with MiXCR, one entry per CDR3 protein. Among around 490,000 distinct CDR3 sequences listed, approximately 20% were seen once. Trimming at V came to 2 bases and at J to 7 bases, leaving 9 bases not matched to a gene. Per germline, CDR1 MNHEY and CDR2 SMNVEV (reference sequence). The CDR3 spans 16 residues. The same data also contributed to another study, on yellow fever vaccine responses in identical twins. As reported in that work: Twins reportedly appeared to share part of their vaccine T cell response while keeping part individual.

Sample: CD4+ T cells sorted from blood. This chain joins TRBV27 and TRBJ2-1; 9 bases line up with TRBD2. The clonotype originates from a woman between 18 and 29 years old in good health. DNA of the CDR3: TGTGCCAGCAGTTTAGGCGGCGGGAGGGCTGTGAATGAGCAGTTCTTC. Amino acids: CASSLGGGRAVNEQFF.